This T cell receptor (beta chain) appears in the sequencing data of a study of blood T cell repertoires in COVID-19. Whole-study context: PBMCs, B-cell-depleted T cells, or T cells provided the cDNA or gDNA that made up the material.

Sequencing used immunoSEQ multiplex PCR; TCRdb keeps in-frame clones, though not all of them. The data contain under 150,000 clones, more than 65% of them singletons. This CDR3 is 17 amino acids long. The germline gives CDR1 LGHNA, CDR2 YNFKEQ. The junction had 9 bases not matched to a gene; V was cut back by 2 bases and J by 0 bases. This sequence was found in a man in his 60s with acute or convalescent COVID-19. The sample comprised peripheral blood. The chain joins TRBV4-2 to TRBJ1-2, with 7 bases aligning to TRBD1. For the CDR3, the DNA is TGTGCCAGCAGCCAAACAGGTAGACAGGGAGCTAACTATGGCTACACCTTC. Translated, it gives CASSQTGRQGANYGYTF.